This is a list of T cell receptor beta chains from one sample in a study of CD4 T cell repertoires in COVID-19. Generated by immunoSEQ multiplex PCR, the TCRdb table keeps only in-frame clones and is missing some. The table includes some 71,000 clones, around four fifths detected once. This material consisted of CD4+ T cells from peripheral blood, taken after recovery from COVID-19. The receptors stem from a human donor who had COVID-19. The CDR3 runs from the conserved cysteine through the conserved F or W. The order of the fields is clone size, V gene, D gene, J gene, CDR3 DNA, CDR3 protein. D genes are given only for firm matches. For some rows the clone size is stated as once, few or many, or as a class when expanded; others skip it.

NA,TRBV5-4,NA,TRBJ1-6,TGTGCCAGCAGCTTGGGGGGTGAGAATTCACCCCTCCACTTT,CASSLGGENSPLHF
NA,TRBV5-1,NA,TRBJ2-2,TGCGCCAGCAGCTTGGAAGGGGCGAACACCGGGGAGCTGTTTTTT,CASSLEGANTGELFF
NA,TRBV11-2,TRBD2,TRBJ2-4,TGTGCCAGCAGCTTTAGCGGGGGGGCCTCAAACATTCAGTACTTC,CASSFSGGASNIQYF
NA,TRBV6-5,TRBD2,TRBJ2-2,TGTGCCAGCAGTTTTGAGGGACTAGAGCTCACCGGGGAGCTGTTTTTT,CASSFEGLELTGELFF
once,TRBV25-1,TRBD2,TRBJ2-1,TGTGCCAGCAGAGAAGCGGGAGTAAGTAACAATGAGCAGTTCTTC,CASREAGVSNNEQFF
once,TRBV23-1,TRBD1,TRBJ2-1,TGCGCCAGCCGCCCCGGGACAGGGGGCTCCTTCGCTTACAATGAGCAGTTCTTC,CASRPGTGGSFAYNEQFF
NA,TRBV5-1,TRBD2,TRBJ2-2,TGCGCCAGCAGCTCGGGGACTAGCCTAAACACCGGGGAGCTGTTTTTT,CASSSGTSLNTGELFF
NA,TRBV10-3,NA,TRBJ2-7,TGTGCCATCAGTGGGGACCACGAGCAGTACTTC,CAISGDHEQYF
NA,TRBV2,NA,TRBJ2-3,TGTGCCAGCAGTGAAAATCCAATGTCGGGGGGCACAGATACGCAGTATTTT,CASSENPMSGGTDTQYF
once,TRBV6-6,TRBD1,TRBJ1-1,TGTGCCAGCAGTTACCCCGGACAGGGTAACACTGAAGCTTTCTTT,CASSYPGQGNTEAFF
NA,TRBV11-2,TRBD2,TRBJ2-5,TGTGCCAGCAGCTCCTCACGGGCGGGAGAGGGTCAGTACTTC,CASSSSRAGEGQYF
NA,TRBV28,NA,TRBJ2-7,TGTGCCAGCAGTTCAACCCGGGACGCCGGCCACGAGCAGTACTTC,CASSSTRDAGHEQYF
NA,TRBV5-1,TRBD1,TRBJ1-1,TGCGCCAGCAGCACGACAGGGGGGAATGTTGAAGCTTTCTTT,CASSTTGGNVEAFF
once,TRBV3-1/TRBV3-2,NA,TRBJ2-3,TGTGCCAGCAGGAGACTAGGCACAGATACGCAGTATTTT,CASRRLGTDTQYF
NA,TRBV6-6,NA,TRBJ2-2,TGTGCCAGCACCCCCAGCACCGCTGGTGGCACCGGGGAGCTGTTTTTT,CASTPSTAGGTGELFF
once,TRBV2,TRBD2,TRBJ2-2,TGTGCCAGCGAGTTTGAGACTAGCGGGAACGGCGGGGAGCTGTTTTTT,CASEFETSGNGGELFF
NA,TRBV5-1,TRBD1,TRBJ2-5,TGCGCCAGCAGCTCCACTCTCTATACAGGGGGGGAGACCCAGTACTTC,CASSSTLYTGGETQYF
NA,TRBV12-3/TRBV12-4,NA,TRBJ2-3,TGTGCCAGCAGCCCGCGATCGGATACGCAGTATTTT,CASSPRSDTQYF
once,TRBV5-5,NA,TRBJ1-3,TGTGCCAGCAGTCCCGGACGGGTAACTGGAAACACCATATATTTT,CASSPGRVTGNTIYF
once,TRBV4-2,NA,TRBJ2-3,TGTGCCAGCAGCCGTAACTTAGGCACAGATACGCAGTATTTT,CASSRNLGTDTQYF